One sample yielded the 17 T cell receptor beta chains listed below, sequenced in a study of T cell repertoires in cytomegalovirus infection. MiXCR, applied by TCRdb to the reads, yields one record per CDR3 protein. The sample yields 550,000 to 850,000 distinct CDR3 sequences, roughly 33% seen once. Their recognized antigens are unknown. The sample consisted of cultured PBMCs, taken from culture after CMV antigen stimulation. The receptors were gathered from a human donor in good health (CMV status not recorded). Some clones in this sample may be carry-over from other donors' samples.

The table lists this clonotype with a few counts. The chain carries TRBV7-2 and TRBJ2-7; D is perhaps TRBD1 (6 bases). Trimming took off 3 bases at V and 6 bases at J, with 12 bases between the two ends. The CDR3 runs to 13 residues. Germline V gene lookup returns CDR1 SGHTA and CDR2 FQGNSA. The CDR3 is CASSFDRPAEQYF. The CDR3 DNA follows: TGTGCCAGCAGCTTCGACAGGCCGGCCGAGCAGTACTTC.

The rearrangement links TRBV6-1 to TRBJ1-2; no clear D gene. V lost 3 bases and J lost 5, with 10 bases in between. The CDR3 length is 13 residues. Germline V gives CDR1 MNHNS, CDR2 SASEGT. The DNA for the CDR3 is TGTGCCAGCAGTGACGGCAGCCCATATGGCTACACCTTC. Protein: CASSDGSPYGYTF.

The chain couples TRBV11-2 to TRBJ2-3; no clear D. V lost 5 bases and J 6 bases, leaving 21 bases between the germline ends. Germline V gene lookup returns CDR1 SGHAT and CDR2 FQNNGV. The CDR3 has 16 residues. The CDR3 DNA is TGTGCCAGCAGCCCAAGCGTCCCGCTCGCGTCTGATACGCAGTATTTT. This codes for CASSPSVPLASDTQYF.

The V call is TRBV24-1, the J call TRBJ2-3; a weak D match, TRBD2 (6 bases). V was cut by 4 bases and J by 0 bases, with 10 bases left in between. This CDR3 comprises 15 residues. Per the germline V gene, CDR1 is KGHDR and CDR2 is SFDVKD. CDR3 nucleotides: TGTGCCACCAGTGACGCAGCGGGCAGCACAGATACGCAGTATTTT. Amino acid sequence: CATSDAAGSTDTQYF.

This clonotype has just a few counts. The chain employs TRBV19 and TRBJ2-3; TRBD2 matches at 7 bases. The CDR3 runs to 16 residues. The V gene's germline CDR1 is LNHDA and CDR2 SQIVND (reference sequence). V dropped 7 bases and J dropped 2; count of bases not matched to a gene: 12. CDR3 amino acids: CASTNIWGGATDTQYF. CDR3 DNA: TGTGCCAGTACCAATATATGGGGGGGAGCCACAGATACGCAGTATTTT. Full variable domain (missing parts from reference TRBV19 and TRBJ2-3): DGGITQSPKYLFRKEGQNVTLSCEQNLNHDAMYWYRQDPGQGLRLIYYSQIVNDFQKGDIAEGYSVSREKKESFPLTVTSAQKNPTAFYLCASTNIWGGATDTQYFGPGTRLTVL.

This clonotype was seen more than once but under ten times. The chain uses TRBV7-9 and TRBJ2-3; D not certain. This CDR3 contains 14 residues. Germline values: CDR1 SEHNR, CDR2 FQNEAQ (reference sequence). The ends were cut back, 5 bases at V and 0 bases at J, with 9 bases in the middle. In DNA, the CDR3 is TGTGCCAGCAGCCCCCCGATTAGCACAGATACGCAGTATTTT. Translation: CASSPPISTDTQYF.

The table lists this clonotype with a count of one. This chain links TRBV6-5 with TRBJ1-1; TRBD1 might be the D (5 bases). This CDR3 spans 13 amino acids. V lost 6 bases, J lost 6 bases, and 14 bases lay in between. In germline, CDR1 is MNHEY, CDR2 SVGAGI. CDR3 DNA sequence: TGTGCCAGCAGAGGGACGGGAAAGGCTGAAGCTTTCTTT. Amino acids: CASRGTGKAEAFF.

This clonotype was counted a few times. V gene TRBV11-2 combines with J gene TRBJ1-2, with a possible D match to TRBD1 (5 bases). V gave up 1 base and J gave up 8 bases, with 14 bases separating them. In germline, CDR1 is SGHAT, CDR2 FQNNGV. The CDR3 extends over 14 amino acids. The CDR3 nucleotides read TGTGCCAGCAGCTTAGGGGGCAGCTTTAGCGGCTACACCTTC. It specifies CASSLGGSFSGYTF.

This clonotype was seen repeatedly, ten times or more. V is TRBV7-2 and J is TRBJ2-7; tentative D call: TRBD1 (5 bases). The CDR3 extends over 14 amino acids. V shed 1 base and J shed 7 bases, with 14 bases lying between them. Germline V gives CDR1 SGHTA, CDR2 FQGNSA. CDR3 sequence reads: CASSLDGRAGEQYF. The CDR3, as DNA: TGTGCCAGCAGCTTAGATGGCAGGGCAGGGGAGCAGTACTTC.

The table lists this clonotype with a few counts. The V call is TRBV9, the J call TRBJ2-6; possible D gene TRBD1, 6 bases. Trimming took 3 bases from V and 3 from J, leaving 13 bases between them. The CDR3 is 16 amino acids. Germline lookup yields CDR1 SGDLS and CDR2 YYNGEE. CDR3 region: CASSETGLGGANVLTF. CDR3 DNA sequence: TGTGCCAGCAGCGAGACAGGCCTGGGTGGGGCCAACGTCCTGACTTTC.

This clonotype was seen more than once but under ten times. The CDR3: CASKGLAGVKDTQYF. Here the CDR3 DNA reads TGCGCCAGTAAGGGACTAGCGGGAGTGAAAGATACGCAGTATTTT. The V and J genes are TRBV5-1 and TRBJ2-3; 14 bases match TRBD2. Germline CDR1 and CDR2: SGHRS and YFSETQ. The V gene end was trimmed by 8 bases and the J gene end by 5 bases; junction bases not matched to a gene: 7. The CDR3 runs to 15 residues.

This clonotype was seen many times. The V gene is TRBV12-5, the J gene TRBJ1-1, with D hard to call. Trimming left V 0 bases short and J 4 bases short, with 12 bases between. Looked up from germline, CDR1 is LGHNT and CDR2 is FRNRAP. The length of the CDR3 is 15 residues. This CDR3 reads CASGLVLAGITEAFF. Here the CDR3 DNA reads TGTGCTAGTGGTTTGGTACTCGCGGGGATCACTGAAGCTTTCTTT.

V and J are TRBV10-3 and TRBJ1-1, with D unclear. From germline, CDR1 is ENHRY and CDR2 SYGVKD. Trimming shortened V by 10 bases and J by 3 bases, and 18 bases separated the two germline ends. The CDR3 spans 14 residues. The DNA for the CDR3 is TGTGCCACACGGCCCGGAATGTCCGACACTGAAGCTTTCTTT. Translation: CATRPGMSDTEAFF.

The chain combines TRBV7-9 with TRBJ2-1; the match to TRBD2 covers 9 bases. Germline V gene sequence: CDR1 SEHNR, CDR2 FQNEAQ (reference sequence). There are 16 residues in the CDR3. V was clipped by 0 bases and J by 7 bases; unmatched bases: 7. As DNA, the CDR3 is TGTGCCAGCAGCTTAGCAGCGGGACTAGCTATGAATGAGCAGTTCTTC. This encodes CASSLAAGLAMNEQFF.

This clonotype appeared a few times. The gene calls are TRBV12-3 or TRBV12-4 and TRBJ2-3; a weak D match, TRBD2 (5 bases). The CDR3 extends over 15 amino acids. Trimming took 6 bases from V and 2 from J, leaving 15 bases between them. For the CDR3, the DNA is TGTGCCAGCAGCTATGAGCGGCCGAACACAGATACGCAGTATTTT. Translating gives CASSYERPNTDTQYF.

The chain links TRBV7-2 to TRBJ2-1; 11 bases fit TRBD1. The CDR3 sequence is 14 residues long. The V gene end was trimmed by 5 bases and the J gene end by 9 bases; junction bases not matched to a gene: 6. CDR1 is SGHTA and CDR2 is FQGNSA in the germline V gene. CDR3 bases: TGTGCCAGCAGCGGGACAGGGGGTTGGAGTGAGCAGTTCTTC. This sequence encodes CASSGTGGWSEQFF.

The chain is built from TRBV6-2 or TRBV6-3 and TRBJ2-7, with 10 bases that match TRBD2. This CDR3 region has 17 residues. Germline V gives CDR1 MNHEY, CDR2 SVGEGT. Trimming removed 0 bases from V and 4 bases from J; junction bases left unmatched: 9. The CDR3 region is CASSYSVAGGTRYEQYF. For the CDR3, the DNA is TGTGCCAGCAGTTACTCAGTAGCGGGAGGAACACGGTACGAGCAGTACTTC.